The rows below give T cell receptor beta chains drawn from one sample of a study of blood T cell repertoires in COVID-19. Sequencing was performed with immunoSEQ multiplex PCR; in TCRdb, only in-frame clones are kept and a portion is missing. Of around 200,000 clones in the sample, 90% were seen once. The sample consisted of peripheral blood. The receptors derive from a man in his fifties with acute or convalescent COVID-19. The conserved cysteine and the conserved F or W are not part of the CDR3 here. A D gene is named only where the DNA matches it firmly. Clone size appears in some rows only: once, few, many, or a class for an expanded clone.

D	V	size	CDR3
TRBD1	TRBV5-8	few	ASSYRQGSNQPQH
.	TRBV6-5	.	ATLGPKWVYEQY
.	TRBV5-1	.	ASQGQGGSQETQY
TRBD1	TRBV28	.	ASSDDRGRWLDGQPQH
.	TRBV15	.	ATSRRYTTDTQY
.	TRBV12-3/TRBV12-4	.	ASSSQGSTEAF
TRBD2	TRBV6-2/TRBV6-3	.	ASSPTSGGKNIQY
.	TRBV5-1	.	ASSFGLGDTQY
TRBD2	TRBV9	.	ASRPGLADNTGELF
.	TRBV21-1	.	ASSNRRDRDTERYLNTEAF
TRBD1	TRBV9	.	ASSSTGTGNEKLF
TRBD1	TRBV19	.	ASKGQGARNTIY
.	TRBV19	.	ASSIQDWRPEQF
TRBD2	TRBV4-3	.	ASSQEKGLDGDTQY
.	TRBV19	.	ASSIGGTRRRNTIY
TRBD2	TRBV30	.	AWSMGGAPGELF
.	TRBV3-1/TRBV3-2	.	ASSLLYEQY
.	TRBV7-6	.	ASSLAPRGGNSPLH
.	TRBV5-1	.	ASSLRGGTDTQY
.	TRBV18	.	ASSPKDIANTGELF
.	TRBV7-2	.	ASSSDWGRSYGYT
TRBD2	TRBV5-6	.	ASSGNLAGIGADTQY
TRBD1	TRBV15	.	ATSSGQGTYEQY
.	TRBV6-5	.	ASSTGRIYT
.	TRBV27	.	ASRITGKGNTEAF
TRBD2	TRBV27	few	ASSLFGLAGYPYEQY
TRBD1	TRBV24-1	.	ATSDPGQGRTGELF
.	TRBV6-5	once	ASAGYSNQPQH
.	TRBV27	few	ASSLFEGNTGELF
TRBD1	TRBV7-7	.	ASSLAGTGSGELF
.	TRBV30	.	ASSWANEQF
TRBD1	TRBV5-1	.	ASSPNLPGQGSSYNSPLH